A single sample is the source of the 11 T cell receptor beta chains below, sequenced in a study of identical twins. Each CDR3 protein is one row after TCRdb ran MiXCR on the 5' RACE reads. The table shows roughly 350,000 distinct CDR3 sequences, with approximately 8.8% occurring only once. Specimen: naive T cells sorted from blood. The source is a woman in her fifties or sixties in good health.

Only a few counts were recorded for this clonotype. The V and J genes are TRBV27 and TRBJ2-1, with no clear D. The V gene's germline CDR1 is MNHEY and CDR2 SMNVEV (reference sequence). This CDR3 is built from 14 residues. The V and J ends lost 6 bases and 6 bases respectively, with 15 bases between them. The CDR3 DNA is TGTGCCAGCAGCCCTCGCGAAGGTCTCAATGAGCAGTTCTTC. Protein product: CASSPREGLNEQFF.

This clonotype showed up many times. The rearrangement joins TRBV9 to TRBJ2-5, with 7 positions matching TRBD2. The germline CDR1 and CDR2 sequences are SGDLS and YYNGEE. This CDR3 region has 13 residues. With V trimmed by 3 bases and J by 5 bases, 4 bases remained unmatched. The CDR3 bases are TGTGCCAGCAGCGATGCGGGGGAGGAGACCCAGTACTTC. Translated: CASSDAGEETQYF.

This clonotype showed up many times. The rearrangement joins TRBV11-2 to TRBJ2-3; TRBD2 aligns across 9 bases. Germline CDR1 SGHAT, CDR2 FQNNGV. With 3 bases clipped from V and 4 bases from J, the junction kept 8 bases outside the gene matches. CDR3 size: 16 residues. CDR3 coding DNA: TGTGCCAGCAGCTTGTATCTTGGCGGGAGGGCAGATACGCAGTATTTT. Its translation: CASSLYLGGRADTQYF.

In this sample, this clonotype turned up many times. The V call is TRBV29-1, the J call TRBJ2-3; possibly TRBD2 for D (6 bases). The CDR3 is 14 residues long. Between the trimmed V and J ends, which lost 4 bases and 4 bases, there was a span of 15 bases. Germline assignment: CDR1 SQVTM and CDR2 ANQGSEA. The CDR3 nucleotides are TGCAGCGTTGTTCCTAGCGAGGTCGCAGATACGCAGTATTTT. Its protein product is CSVVPSEVADTQYF.

This chain joins TRBV20-1 and TRBJ2-1; D possibly uses TRBD1 or TRBD2 (6 bases each). Germline V gene sequence: CDR1 DFQATT, CDR2 SNEGSKA (reference sequence). CDR3 length: 14 amino acids. V lost 1 base and J 9 bases, leaving 16 bases between the germline ends. CDR3 sequence (DNA): TGCAGTGCTAGAGGGGGGGCTAGCTCCATTGAGCAGTTCTTC. This gives the protein CSARGGASSIEQFF.

This clonotype was seen repeatedly, ten times or more. The chain combines TRBV6-1 with TRBJ2-1; 14 bases line up with TRBD2. Trimming at V came to 5 bases and at J to 12 bases, leaving 6 bases not matched to a gene. Per the germline V gene, CDR1 is MNHNS and CDR2 is SASEGT. The CDR3 loop spans 14 amino acids. This CDR3 reads CASSSTGLAGVQFF. In nucleotides, the CDR3 is TGTGCCAGCAGTTCGACGGGACTAGCGGGAGTGCAGTTCTTC.

The rearrangement links TRBV19 to TRBJ2-6, with D uncertain. The CDR3 consists of 14 residues. V was cut by 3 bases and J by 3 bases, with 6 bases left in between. The V gene's germline CDR1 is LNHDA and CDR2 SQIVND (reference sequence). CDR3 nucleotides: TGTGCCAGTAGTATCGTGGATGGGGCCAACGTCCTGACTTTC. Its translation: CASSIVDGANVLTF.

In its sample, this clonotype was seen a few times. The gene calls are TRBV27 and TRBJ2-3; TRBD2 matches at 13 bases. With 4 bases clipped from V and 4 bases from J, the junction kept 5 bases outside the gene matches. The CDR3 sequence is 16 residues long. CDR1 and CDR2 from the germline V gene are MNHEY and SMNVEV (reference sequence). This CDR3 reads CASSSLLAGGPDTQYF. The CDR3 coding sequence is TGTGCCAGCAGTTCTTTACTAGCGGGAGGGCCAGATACGCAGTATTTT.

This clonotype was found a few times. This chain uses TRBV30 with TRBJ2-2; D gene unclear. The CDR3 spans 16 residues. V was trimmed by 3 bases and J by 5 bases, leaving 19 bases between them. The germline gives CDR1 GTSNPN, CDR2 SVGIG (reference sequence). DNA for the CDR3: TGTGCCTGGAGACCTTCCGGGCTCAGCATTACCGGGGAGCTGTTTTTT. This encodes CAWRPSGLSITGELFF.

This clonotype was picked up a small number of times. The chain carries TRBV6-5 and TRBJ2-1; 7 bases fit TRBD2. This CDR3 is built from 15 residues. Germline values: CDR1 MNHEY, CDR2 SVGAGI. The junction had 10 bases not matched to a gene; V was cut back by 10 bases and J by 1 base. This CDR3 is CATRAGPASYNEQFF. In DNA, the CDR3 is TGTGCCACCCGAGCGGGACCCGCATCCTACAATGAGCAGTTCTTC.

This clonotype showed up just a few times. This rearrangement joins TRBV12-3 or TRBV12-4 to TRBJ1-5; TRBD1 matches at 9 bases. This CDR3 has 15 residues. With V trimmed by 7 bases and J by 2 bases, 6 bases remained unmatched. CDR3 region: CASTTGGFGNQPQHF. CDR3 DNA sequence: TGTGCCAGCACTACAGGGGGCTTTGGCAATCAGCCCCAGCATTTT.